This T cell receptor (beta chain) emerged from a study of neurological immune-mediated disorders. The authors made cDNA by 5'RACE with 10-nucleotide random UMIs. MiXCR, applied by TCRdb to the 5' RACE reads, yields one record per CDR3 protein. Here the sample spans over 25,000 distinct CDR3 sequences, more than 20% being singletons. The table lists this clonotype with many counts. Its target is not known. Overall study results and limits: CDR3 amino acid sequences found in expanded clones were never shared across subjects, suggesting private repertoires in all groups.

The unsorted libraries originated from 2 million PBMCs kept at -80 C. Germline values: CDR1 LGHDT, CDR2 YNNKEL (reference sequence). Trimming removed 4 bases from V and 4 bases from J, with 7 bases in between. The CDR3 extends over 13 amino acids. The receptor was derived from a woman in her fifties or sixties in good health. Sequencing input: PBMCs. This chain joins TRBV3-1 and TRBJ2-2; D ambiguous. The CDR3 here is CASSLLGTGELFF. The CDR3 DNA reads TGTGCCAGCAGCCTCCTAGGCACCGGGGAGCTGTTTTTT.